This entry lists 30 T cell receptor beta chains sequenced from one sample in a study of T cells in Graves' hyperthyroidism and ophthalmopathy. From RNA transcripts, TCR beta CDR3 regions were amplified. The HTBI primer set drove a first-round RT-PCR of the TCR CDR3. TCRdb itself ran the multiplex PCR reads through MiXCR, one entry per CDR3 protein. The sample yields about 500,000 distinct CDR3 sequences, under 15% seen once. Input material: blood. The receptor set was obtained from a woman under 30 with Graves' hyperthyroidism.

This clonotype has ten or more counts. The rearrangement uses TRBV6-6 and TRBJ1-2, with D possibly TRBD1 on 5 matching bases. CDR3 size: 14 residues. V lost 2 bases and J lost 2, with 9 bases in between. Germline assignment: CDR1 MNHNY and CDR2 SVGAGI (reference sequence). The DNA for the CDR3 is TGTGCCAGCAGTTACACAGGATCAAACTATGGCTACACCTTC. This translates into CASSYTGSNYGYTF.

This clonotype was observed many times. This chain joins TRBV7-8 and TRBJ2-5, with TRBD1 as a possible D gene (6 bases). Germline CDR1 reads SGHVS; CDR2 reads FQNEAQ. The CDR3 has 15 residues. Trimming shortened V by 4 bases and J by 2 bases, and 14 bases separated the two germline ends. DNA of the CDR3: TGTGCCAGCAGCTATGATGTCGGACAGCAAGAGACCCAGTACTTC. Its translation is CASSYDVGQQETQYF.

This clonotype was seen a few times. The rearrangement joins TRBV12-3 or TRBV12-4 to TRBJ1-5; maybe TRBD1 (5 bases). V dropped 6 bases and J dropped 7 bases, with 13 bases sitting between them. CDR3 length: 13 amino acids. The CDR3 loop is CASRLGVGQPQHF. The CDR3 DNA reads as TGTGCCAGCAGACTAGGGGTCGGCCAGCCCCAGCATTTT.

In this sample, this clonotype turned up many times. V and J are TRBV19 and TRBJ2-7; TRBD2 agrees at 11 bases. The CDR3 consists of 16 residues. Per germline, CDR1 LNHDA and CDR2 SQIVND (reference sequence). Trimming took 4 bases from V and 3 from J; bases not matched to a gene: 8. The CDR3 is CASSKYSGRAIYEQYF. In nucleotides, the CDR3 is TGTGCCAGTAGTAAATATAGCGGGAGGGCGATCTACGAGCAGTACTTC.

The table lists this clonotype with many counts. The J gene is TRBJ2-7, the V gene TRBV27; D is possibly TRBD1 (6 bases). The V and J ends lost 5 bases and 1 base respectively, with 9 bases between them. Germline V CDR1 and CDR2: MNHEY, SMNVEV (reference sequence). This CDR3 is 13 amino acids long. As DNA, the CDR3 is TGTGCCAGCAGTCCGGGACAATCCTACGAGCAGTACTTC. As protein: CASSPGQSYEQYF.

This chain uses TRBV7-7 with TRBJ2-3, with 12 bases fitting TRBD2. The V and J ends lost 4 bases and 0 bases, in that order; junction bases with no gene match: 8. The CDR3 loop spans 18 amino acids. CDR1 is SSHAT, CDR2 FNYEAQ, per germline (reference sequence). The CDR3 sequence: CASSSGLAGSSSTDTQYF. As DNA, the CDR3 is TGTGCCAGCAGCTCCGGACTAGCGGGGTCCTCTAGCACAGATACGCAGTATTTT.

This clonotype occurred a few times. The gene calls are TRBV18 and TRBJ1-4; D unresolved. Germline lookup yields CDR1 KGHSH and CDR2 LQKENI. The CDR3 is 14 amino acids. The germline V and J ends were trimmed by 2 bases and 2 bases, with 6 bases remaining between them. CDR3 DNA sequence: TGTGCCAGCTCACCAGTGAATACTAATGAAAAACTGTTTTTT. Its protein product is CASSPVNTNEKLFF.

The gene calls are TRBV5-5 and TRBJ1-2; a possible D gene is TRBD1 (5 bases). This CDR3 comprises 14 residues. CDR1 and CDR2 (germline): SGHKS, YYEKEE (reference sequence). V was clipped by 4 bases and J by 7 bases, with 17 bases between them. In DNA form, the CDR3 reads TGTGCCAGCAGCCAGGATCGGCGGGGGGGTGGCTACACCTTC. Its translation: CASSQDRRGGGYTF. The full variable domain, rest sourced from reference TRBV5-5 and TRBJ1-2, is DAGVTQSPTHLIKTRGQQVTLRCSPISGHKSVSWYQQVLGQGPQFIFQYYEKEERGRGNFPDRFSARQFPNYSSELNVNALLLGDSALYLCASSQDRRGGGYTFGSGTRLTVV.

This clonotype was observed a few times. This sequence joins TRBV29-1 and TRBJ1-2; D gene uncertain. The V gene lost 1 base and the J gene lost 5 bases, with 20 bases spanning the gap. There are 16 residues in the CDR3. Germline assignment: CDR1 SQVTM and CDR2 ANQGSEA. In DNA, the CDR3 is TGCAGCGTTGAAGTTCGCGGCAGTATGCCCCCGTATGGCTACACCTTC. It specifies CSVEVRGSMPPYGYTF.

There are a few counts of this clonotype. The chain couples TRBV12-3 or TRBV12-4 to TRBJ1-1; D possibly corresponds to TRBD1 (6 bases). There are 13 residues in the CDR3. Trimming shortened V by 7 bases and J by 5 bases, and 14 bases separated the two germline ends. The CDR3 DNA reads TGTGCCAGCAACATACAGGGAGAAACTGAAGCTTTCTTT. Amino acids: CASNIQGETEAFF.

This clonotype was observed many times. The chain is built from TRBV5-1 and TRBJ2-4; 8 nucleotides agree with TRBD1. CDR1 and CDR2 (germline): SGHRS, YFSETQ. Losses at the gene ends were 4 bases for V and 3 bases for J; bases not matched to a gene: 3. This CDR3 contains 14 residues. The CDR3 loop reads CASSKGQVKNIQYF. The DNA for the CDR3 is TGCGCCAGCAGCAAGGGACAGGTCAAAAACATTCAGTACTTC.

The chain joins TRBV6-1 to TRBJ2-3; 10 bases are a match to TRBD2. Germline loops: CDR1 MNHNS, CDR2 SASEGT. The CDR3 sequence is 15 residues long. J lost 1 base, V lost 6 bases, and 4 bases had no gene match. The CDR3 region has the DNA TGTGCCAGCAGGGGACTAGCGACGGGCACAGATACGCAGTATTTT. Protein sequence: CASRGLATGTDTQYF.

The chain employs TRBV7-9 and TRBJ1-2; D not certain. The ends were cut back, 5 bases at V and 5 bases at J, with 9 bases in the middle. CDR1 and CDR2 (germline): SEHNR, FQNEAQ (reference sequence). The CDR3 loop spans 12 amino acids. CDR3 sequence reads: CASSERSYGYTF. Here the CDR3 DNA reads TGTGCCAGCAGCGAGAGAAGTTATGGCTACACCTTC. Full variable domain (outside the CDR3, taken from reference TRBV7-9 and TRBJ1-2): DTGVSQNPRHKITKRGQNVTFRCDPISEHNRLYWYRQTLGQGPEFLTYFQNEAQLEKSRLLSDRFSAERPKGSFSTLEIQRTEQGDSAMYLCASSERSYGYTFGSGTRLTVV.

This clonotype was seen repeatedly, ten times or more. The chain joins TRBV3-1 to TRBJ1-1; D is possibly TRBD1 (5 bases). Trimming took off 3 bases at V and 1 base at J, with 15 bases between the two ends. Germline CDR1 reads LGHDT; CDR2 reads YNNKEL (reference sequence). The CDR3 consists of 16 residues. The CDR3 DNA is TGTGCCAGCAGCCACTCCTCGGGACGGCGGAACACTGAAGCTTTCTTT. Its translation: CASSHSSGRRNTEAFF.

This clonotype was seen ten or more times. This chain links TRBV19 with TRBJ2-1, with D perhaps assigned TRBD1 or TRBD2 (5 bases each). Between the trimmed V and J ends, which lost 5 bases and 8 bases, there was a span of 19 bases. The CDR3 spans 15 residues. In germline, CDR1 is LNHDA, CDR2 SQIVND (reference sequence). The CDR3 sequence: CASSLGPTGRDEQFF. In nucleotides, the CDR3 is TGTGCCAGTAGTCTGGGACCGACGGGAAGGGATGAGCAGTTCTTC.

This clonotype was counted ten times or more. The rearrangement links TRBV3-1 to TRBJ1-2; weak D call: TRBD1 (6 bases). In germline, CDR1 is LGHDT, CDR2 YNNKEL (reference sequence). Trimming shortened V by 0 bases and J by 6 bases, and 11 bases separated the two germline ends. This CDR3 region has 14 residues. The CDR3 region is CASSQDNGGHGYTF. CDR3 nucleotides: TGTGCCAGCAGCCAAGATAATGGGGGGCATGGCTACACCTTC.

This clonotype was observed at least ten times. The V gene is TRBV7-9, the J gene TRBJ2-1; 13 bases are shared with TRBD2. Germline V lookup: CDR1 SEHNR, CDR2 FQNEAQ (reference sequence). The V segment lost 4 bases and the J segment 9 bases; nucleotides outside the gene matches: 9. The CDR3 runs 16 residues. The CDR3 DNA reads TGTGCCAGCAGCTCCCGAGGACTAGCGGGAGCTAGTGAGCAGTTCTTC. As protein: CASSSRGLAGASEQFF.

J is TRBJ2-1 and V is TRBV7-2; 10 bases are a match to TRBD2. Looked up from germline, CDR1 is SGHTA and CDR2 is FQGNSA. There are 21 residues in the CDR3. Trimming cost V 1 base and J 3 bases; bases outside gene matches: 18. DNA for the CDR3: TGTGCCAGCAGCTTAGTCGGTCCCCCTAGCGGGAGCGCTTGGGGCTACAATGAGCAGTTCTTC. Its protein product is CASSLVGPPSGSAWGYNEQFF.

This clonotype showed up just a few times. The V call is TRBV5-1, the J call TRBJ1-3; 7 positions match TRBD1. The CDR3 extends over 17 amino acids. Per the germline V gene, CDR1 is SGHRS and CDR2 is YFSETQ. V was pared by 2 bases and J by 2 bases, with 10 bases of the junction left unmatched. DNA for the CDR3: TGCGCCAGCAGCTTCCTCCGACAGGGTATCGCTGGAAACACCATATATTTT. Its translation is CASSFLRQGIAGNTIYF.

V and J are TRBV6-1 and TRBJ1-5; no clear D gene. V was cut by 1 base and J by 11 bases, with 18 bases left in between. This CDR3 is built from 15 residues. In germline, CDR1 is MNHNS, CDR2 SASEGT. CDR3 bases: TGTGCCAGCAGTGAAGTGGTATCAGGAGAGGCGACCCAGCATTTT. Protein: CASSEVVSGEATQHF.

This clonotype was found many times. V gene TRBV6-1 combines with J gene TRBJ1-2; TRBD1 agrees at 8 bases. The V segment lost 7 bases and the J segment 4 bases; nucleotides outside the gene matches: 8. The CDR3 consists of 14 residues. The germline V gene encodes CDR1 MNHNS and CDR2 SASEGT. CDR3 residues: CASTPTGTGYGYTF. DNA for the CDR3: TGTGCCAGCACTCCAACCGGGACAGGCTATGGCTACACCTTC.

This clonotype occurred many times. This rearrangement joins TRBV7-8 to TRBJ2-1; the D gene is possibly TRBD2 (5 bases). V gave up 0 bases and J gave up 2 bases, with 11 bases separating them. Germline V gives CDR1 SGHVS, CDR2 FQNEAQ. The CDR3 totals 16 residues. CDR3 in amino acids: CASSLAGRLTYNEQFF. The CDR3 DNA reads TGTGCCAGCAGCTTAGCGGGGAGACTAACCTACAATGAGCAGTTCTTC.

This clonotype was counted ten times or more. The chain carries TRBV20-1 and TRBJ1-5; unclear D gene. The germline V gene encodes CDR1 DFQATT and CDR2 SNEGSKA (reference sequence). V was shortened by 0 bases and J by 4 bases, with 10 bases between the two germline ends. The CDR3 spans 14 residues. CDR3 in DNA: TGCAGTGCTAGAGATCGCGCAGTAAATCAGCCCCAGCATTTT. Its protein is CSARDRAVNQPQHF.

This clonotype was counted at least ten times. The genes are TRBV13 and TRBJ2-5; the match to TRBD2 covers 7 bases. The germline V gene has CDR1 PRHDT and CDR2 FYEKMQ (reference sequence). The CDR3 is made up of 14 amino acids. V shed 3 bases and J 4 bases; nucleotides not matched to a gene: 5. The DNA of the CDR3 is TGTGCCAGCAGCTTCGGGGGGTTCGGAGAGACCCAGTACTTC. Protein: CASSFGGFGETQYF.

This clonotype has ten or more counts. The chain joins TRBV11-2 to TRBJ1-2; D is uncertain. Trimming took off 2 bases at V and 3 bases at J, with 7 bases between the two ends. CDR1 is SGHAT and CDR2 is FQNNGV in the germline V gene. CDR3 size: 13 residues. This CDR3 is CASSLRPYYGYTF. In DNA form, the CDR3 reads TGTGCCAGCAGCTTAAGACCCTACTATGGCTACACCTTC.

This clonotype was seen ten or more times. This rearrangement joins TRBV12-3 or TRBV12-4 to TRBJ2-2; 10 nucleotides agree with TRBD1. V shed 6 bases, J shed 6 bases, and the junction held 7 bases outside the gene matches. CDR3 length: 15 amino acids. CDR3 DNA sequence: TGTGCCAGCAGACCCGGGACAGGGGTCTCCGGGGAGCTGTTTTTT. This encodes CASRPGTGVSGELFF.

The J gene is TRBJ1-5, the V gene TRBV6-2 or TRBV6-3; D possibly corresponds to TRBD1 (6 bases). Trimming removed 4 bases at V and 2 bases at J, with 15 bases between. CDR1 and CDR2 (germline): MNHEY, SVGEGT. The CDR3 is 16 amino acids. The chain's CDR3 is CASSSAGAIGNQPQHF. The CDR3 region has the DNA TGTGCCAGCAGTTCCGCAGGGGCTATTGGCAATCAGCCCCAGCATTTT.

The CDR3 DNA follows: TGTGCCAGCAGCCAAACCATAGGATACTCCGACTTCTATGGCTACACCTTC. Translation: CASSQTIGYSDFYGYTF. The J gene is TRBJ1-2, the V gene TRBV4-2, with D unclear. CDR1 and CDR2 (germline): LGHNA, YNFKEQ. The CDR3 extends over 17 amino acids. Trimming shortened V by 2 bases and J by 4 bases, and 20 bases separated the two germline ends.

This clonotype was observed a handful of times. The chain recombines TRBV24-1 with TRBJ1-2; TRBD1 agrees at 7 bases. Germline CDR1 KGHDR, CDR2 SFDVKD. CDR3 size: 14 residues. Trimming removed 5 bases from V and 8 bases from J; junction bases left unmatched: 10. DNA for the CDR3: TGTGCCACCAGTGCCCCCTTAAAAGGGGGCGGCTACACCTTC. Protein sequence: CATSAPLKGGGYTF.

This clonotype showed up many times. CDR3 amino acids: CASSAKAWVKEGDTQYF. The CDR3 bases are TGTGCCAGCAGTGCGAAGGCCTGGGTTAAAGAAGGAGATACGCAGTATTTT. V is TRBV6-1 and J is TRBJ2-3; D uncertain. The CDR3 runs 17 residues. Germline assignment: CDR1 MNHNS and CDR2 SASEGT. V lost 4 bases to trimming and J lost 5 bases, with 22 bases between them.